These 29 T cell receptor beta chains were sequenced from one sample in a study of blood T cells in healthy people across ages. Using a J-beta primer mix together with a sample-barcoded 5' primer, a second PCR was run for about 6 to 12 cycles. From the 5' RACE reads, TCRdb called clonotypes with MiXCR, one entry per CDR3 protein. Of under 700,000 distinct CDR3 sequences in the sample, nearly 25% were seen once. This sample also appeared in a second study, on T cells of mothers and their children.

Sequencing input: blood. The origin of the receptors is a boy between 10 and 17 years old in good health.

This clonotype was observed a handful of times. The chain uses TRBV6-6 and TRBJ1-2; D ambiguous. Germline V gene data show CDR1 as MNHNY and CDR2 as SVGAGI (reference sequence). The CDR3 is 10 amino acids. Between the trimmed V and J ends, which lost 1 base and 6 bases, there was a span of 0 bases. CDR3 bases: TGTGCCAGCAGTTACTATGGCTACACCTTC. This codes for CASSYYGYTF.

A few counts support this clonotype. CDR3: CASSRQGAPVQPQHF. CDR3 DNA: TGTGCCAGCAGCAGGCAAGGGGCGCCGGTTCAGCCCCAGCATTTT. The rearrangement joins TRBV2 to TRBJ1-5; D might be TRBD1 (5 bases). The germline gives CDR1 SNHLY, CDR2 FYNNEI. The CDR3 has 15 amino acids. Between the trimmed V and J ends, which lost 6 bases and 6 bases, there was a span of 18 bases.

This clonotype was observed a handful of times. This rearrangement joins TRBV12-3 or TRBV12-4 to TRBJ2-5, with a possible D match to TRBD2 (6 bases). This CDR3 comprises 14 residues. The V and J ends lost 3 bases and 11 bases respectively, with 19 bases between them. Here the CDR3 DNA reads TGTGCCAGCAGTTTGCCGGGACTGGCTCAGGAGCAGTACTTC. Protein: CASSLPGLAQEQYF.

V usage is TRBV5-1 and J usage is TRBJ1-4; D is perhaps TRBD1 (6 bases). CDR1 and CDR2 from the germline V gene are SGHRS and YFSETQ. The CDR3 is made up of 15 amino acids. V lost 4 bases to trimming and J lost 4 bases, with 14 bases between them. CDR3 DNA: TGCGCCAGCAGCATACTGGACAGCGTTAATGAAAAACTGTTTTTT. It yields the protein CASSILDSVNEKLFF.

The sample holds one count of this clonotype. The chain couples TRBV12-3 or TRBV12-4 to TRBJ1-5; a weak D match, TRBD1 (5 bases). CDR3 length: 19 amino acids. Between the trimmed V and J ends, which lost 5 bases and 1 base, there was a span of 24 bases. CDR3 sequence (DNA): TGTGCCAGCAGTCCCGAAAGACGGCCGGGGGTGGGAAGCAATCAGCCCCAGCATTTT. Protein product: CASSPERRPGVGSNQPQHF.

This clonotype was seen just once. The gene calls are TRBV29-1 and TRBJ2-1; TRBD1 might be the D (6 bases). The CDR3 contains 15 residues. Looked up from germline, CDR1 is SQVTM and CDR2 is ANQGSEA. Trimming cost V 3 bases and J 6 bases, with 18 bases left between them. CDR3 protein: CSVDGPGYRVNEQFF. In nucleotides, the CDR3 is TGCAGCGTTGATGGGCCAGGGTACAGGGTCAATGAGCAGTTCTTC.

Points on this clonotype: Just one base apart from a much larger clone, this may be a read error. V and J are TRBV20-1 and TRBJ2-6, with D perhaps TRBD1 or TRBD2 (5 bases each). This CDR3 spans 18 amino acids. Germline CDR1 DFQATT, CDR2 SNEGSKA (reference sequence). CDR3 amino acids: CSAPPTGTLYSGANVLAF. The DNA for the CDR3 is TGCAGTGCCCCCCCCACCGGGACGCTCTACTCTGGGGCCAACGTCCTGGCTTTC.

A few counts support this clonotype. This rearrangement joins TRBV4-1 to TRBJ2-7, with 15 bases aligning to TRBD2. CDR3 size: 18 residues. The V and J ends lost 3 bases and 0 bases, in that order; junction bases with no gene match: 6. Germline V gene data show CDR1 as MGHRA and CDR2 as YSYEKL. The CDR3 DNA sequence: TGCGCCAGCAGCCAGGCCGGGACTAGCGGGAGGCTCTCCTACGAGCAGTACTTC. This translates into CASSQAGTSGRLSYEQYF.

The rearrangement joins TRBV20-1 to TRBJ1-5; 9 bases line up with TRBD1. Trimming removed 3 bases from V and 2 bases from J; junction bases left unmatched: 14. This CDR3 spans 18 amino acids. CDR1 and CDR2 from the germline V gene are DFQATT and SNEGSKA (reference sequence). CDR3 bases: TGCAGTGCTAGTATGATCGGGACAGGGCTCTGGGGCAATCAGCCCCAGCATTTT. The encoded protein is CSASMIGTGLWGNQPQHF.

In its sample, this clonotype was seen once. This rearrangement joins TRBV29-1 to TRBJ1-1; no clear D gene. Trimming removed 1 base at V and 4 bases at J, with 19 bases between. From germline, CDR1 is SQVTM and CDR2 ANQGSEA. The CDR3 is 16 amino acids. Here the CDR3 reads CSVEARRSSGVTEAFF. The CDR3 DNA reads TGCAGCGTTGAAGCGCGAAGGAGCTCGGGAGTCACTGAAGCTTTCTTT.

This chain joins TRBV28 and TRBJ2-5; 10 nucleotides line up with TRBD1. This CDR3 has 14 residues. Germline V lookup: CDR1 MDHEN, CDR2 SYDVKM. J gave up 11 bases and V 5 bases, and 11 bases lay outside the gene matches. The CDR3 is CASSNRDRGKEQYF. The CDR3 DNA is TGTGCCAGCAGTAACCGGGACAGGGGTAAAGAGCAGTACTTC.

Only a few counts were recorded for this clonotype. The rearrangement links TRBV29-1 to TRBJ2-5; D not resolved. Between the trimmed V and J ends, which lost 4 bases and 3 bases, there was a span of 6 bases. The CDR3 consists of 11 residues. Germline CDR1 and CDR2: SQVTM and ANQGSEA. The CDR3 region has the DNA TGCAGCGTTGCACCCGAAGAGACCCAGTACTTC. This sequence encodes CSVAPEETQYF.

This chain links TRBV6-6 with TRBJ2-5; TRBD1 aligns across 7 bases. The DNA matches TRBJ2-1 better at its end, which makes the J call doubtful. CDR1 is MNHNY, CDR2 SVGAGI, per germline (reference sequence). This CDR3 comprises 14 residues. The CDR3 protein is CASSAWDSAGEQFF. The CDR3 DNA reads TGTGCCAGCAGTGCCTGGGACAGCGCGGGCGAGCAGTTCTTC.

The chain couples TRBV7-2 to TRBJ2-7; 7 bases line up with TRBD2. The CDR3 runs to 14 residues. The germline CDR1 and CDR2 sequences are SGHTA and FQGNSA. Germline trimming cut 7 bases from V and 0 bases from J; bases unmatched to any gene: 6. CDR3 coding DNA: TGTGCCAGCATAAGTCTAGCGGACTCCTACGAGCAGTACTTC. It encodes CASISLADSYEQYF.

CDR3 sequence (DNA): TGCAGTGCTAGAGACTGGGGATGGGATGTAGAGACCCAGTACTTC. Its protein product is CSARDWGWDVETQYF. The chain joins TRBV20-1 to TRBJ2-5; D not resolved. V was cut by 0 bases and J by 4 bases, with 15 bases left in between. CDR1 is DFQATT, CDR2 SNEGSKA, per germline (reference sequence). The length of the CDR3 is 15 residues.

This clonotype has just a few counts. This CDR3 reads CASSLPAGAYNEQFF. CDR3 bases: TGTGCCAGCAGTTTACCAGCGGGGGCTTACAATGAGCAGTTCTTC. The rearrangement uses TRBV12-3 or TRBV12-4 and TRBJ2-1; 8 positions match TRBD2. V gave up 2 bases and J gave up 4 bases; unmatched junction bases: 4. The CDR3 is 15 residues long.

The rearrangement joins TRBV4-1 to TRBJ2-7; 10 bases are a match to TRBD1. The CDR3 has 16 amino acids. Per the germline V gene, CDR1 is MGHRA and CDR2 is YSYEKL. V lost 3 bases to trimming and J lost 5 bases; unmatched junction nucleotides: 10. DNA for the CDR3: TGCGCCAGCAGCCAGGGGGCCGGGACAGGGGTCAACGAGCAGTACTTC. Amino acids: CASSQGAGTGVNEQYF.

V usage is TRBV20-1 and J usage is TRBJ2-2; TRBD2 matches at 7 bases. This CDR3 is built from 14 residues. Losses at the gene ends were 5 bases for V and 0 bases for J; bases not matched to a gene: 3. The germline V gene has CDR1 DFQATT and CDR2 SNEGSKA (reference sequence). This chain's CDR3 is CSAVAGANTGELFF. The DNA of the CDR3 is TGCAGTGCTGTCGCGGGAGCGAACACCGGGGAGCTGTTTTTT.

This clonotype was seen a few times. The chain links TRBV6-6 to TRBJ1-1; the D gene is possibly TRBD1 (5 bases). CDR3 length: 12 amino acids. From germline, CDR1 is MNHNY and CDR2 SVGAGI (reference sequence). The CDR3 DNA follows: TGTGCTGCGGGGGATCTGAACACTGAAGCTTTCTTT. This translates into CAAGDLNTEAFF.

The chain joins TRBV10-3 to TRBJ2-5; D assignment may be TRBD1 or TRBD2 (5 bases each). The V gene's germline CDR1 is ENHRY and CDR2 SYGVKD. V was trimmed by 10 bases and J by 4 bases, leaving 22 bases between them. The CDR3 sequence is 15 residues long. CDR3 protein: CATALGTATGETQYF. The CDR3 DNA follows: TGTGCCACCGCCCTGGGGACGGCCACGGGAGAGACCCAGTACTTC.

This clonotype appeared many times. V is TRBV7-2 and J is TRBJ2-5; TRBD2 matches 8 bases. This CDR3 is 16 amino acids long. V lost 0 bases and J lost 5; bases outside the gene matches: 8. Germline V gene sequence: CDR1 SGHTA, CDR2 FQGNSA. As DNA, the CDR3 is TGTGCCAGCAGCTTAGCTAACGGGGGGGCCCAGGAGACCCAGTACTTC. It codes for CASSLANGGAQETQYF.

This clonotype was observed a handful of times. This sequence joins TRBV4-1 and TRBJ1-5, with D uncertain. The germline CDR1 and CDR2 sequences are MGHRA and YSYEKL. Trimming shortened V by 1 base and J by 3 bases, and 13 bases separated the two germline ends. CDR3 length: 16 residues. This chain's CDR3 is CASSQVRAGVNQPQHF. Written as DNA, the CDR3 is TGCGCCAGCAGCCAAGTGCGAGCAGGAGTCAATCAGCCCCAGCATTTT.

The gene calls are TRBV10-3 and TRBJ1-2; possibly TRBD1 for D (6 bases). The CDR3 covers 15 residues. Trimming shortened V by 3 bases and J by 5 bases, and 16 bases separated the two germline ends. Per the germline V gene, CDR1 is ENHRY and CDR2 is SYGVKD. CDR3 sequence reads: CAISEITTGVYGYTF. CDR3 nucleotide sequence: TGTGCCATCAGTGAAATCACGACAGGAGTGTATGGCTACACCTTC.

This rearrangement joins TRBV5-6 to TRBJ1-2, with D possibly TRBD1 on 5 matching bases. The CDR3 runs to 15 residues. V lost 4 bases and J 5 bases, leaving 18 bases between the germline ends. The germline V gene has CDR1 SGHDT and CDR2 YYEEEE. Here the CDR3 reads CASSPSQGGIYGYTF. The CDR3 nucleotides read TGTGCCAGCAGCCCCTCGCAGGGAGGGATTTATGGCTACACCTTC.

This clonotype was detected a few times. The chain has TRBV3-1 and TRBJ2-7; TRBD2 agrees at 10 bases. The V gene's germline CDR1 is LGHDT and CDR2 YNNKEL (reference sequence). The CDR3 consists of 17 residues. V lost 0 bases and J lost 3; bases outside the gene matches: 8. The CDR3 region is CASSQDRPGLAFYEQYF. For the CDR3, the DNA is TGTGCCAGCAGCCAAGACCGACCGGGACTAGCGTTCTACGAGCAGTACTTC.

V and J are TRBV7-2 and TRBJ1-4; D remains ambiguous. The CDR3 is 14 amino acids. Per germline, CDR1 SGHTA and CDR2 FQGNSA. Trimming took off 5 bases at V and 3 bases at J, with 10 bases between the two ends. The DNA for the CDR3 is TGTGCCAGCAGCCCGAGCTGGGCTAATGAAAAACTGTTTTTT. Protein sequence: CASSPSWANEKLFF.

This clonotype was seen a few times. The chain links TRBV7-2 to TRBJ2-3, with no clear D. The germline gives CDR1 SGHTA, CDR2 FQGNSA. The CDR3 totals 14 residues. Trimming took off 2 bases at V and 7 bases at J, with 13 bases between the two ends. The CDR3 region is CASSLPPLPNTQYF. The DNA for the CDR3 is TGTGCCAGCAGCTTACCCCCCCTTCCGAATACGCAGTATTTT. Together with reference TRBV7-2 and TRBJ2-3, the CDR3 gives the full variable domain: GAGVSQSPSNKVTEKGKDVELRCDPISGHTALYWYRQSLGQGLEFLIYFQGNSAPDKSGLPSDRFSAERTGGSVSTLTIQRTQQEDSAVYLCASSLPPLPNTQYFGPGTRLTVL.

This clonotype was seen at least ten times. The gene calls are TRBV29-1 and TRBJ1-2; D is unresolved. This CDR3 region has 15 residues. Germline CDR1 and CDR2: SQVTM and ANQGSEA. Trimming left V 0 bases short and J 8 bases short, with 19 bases between. CDR3 DNA: TGCAGCGTTGAAGATTCGGCCCGGCCTCTTGACGGCTACACCTTC. It is translated as CSVEDSARPLDGYTF.

This clonotype came up a few times. The rearrangement joins TRBV30 to TRBJ2-1, with 9 bases identical to TRBD2. The J call may be mistaken, given a closer DNA end match to TRBJ2-5. Germline V gene sequence: CDR1 GTSNPN, CDR2 SVGIG (reference sequence). The CDR3 runs 18 residues. CDR3 DNA: TGTGCCTGGAGTGTAGGGCTAGCGGGGAGGCCGTCTAAAGAGACCCAGTACTTC. Its translation: CAWSVGLAGRPSKETQYF.